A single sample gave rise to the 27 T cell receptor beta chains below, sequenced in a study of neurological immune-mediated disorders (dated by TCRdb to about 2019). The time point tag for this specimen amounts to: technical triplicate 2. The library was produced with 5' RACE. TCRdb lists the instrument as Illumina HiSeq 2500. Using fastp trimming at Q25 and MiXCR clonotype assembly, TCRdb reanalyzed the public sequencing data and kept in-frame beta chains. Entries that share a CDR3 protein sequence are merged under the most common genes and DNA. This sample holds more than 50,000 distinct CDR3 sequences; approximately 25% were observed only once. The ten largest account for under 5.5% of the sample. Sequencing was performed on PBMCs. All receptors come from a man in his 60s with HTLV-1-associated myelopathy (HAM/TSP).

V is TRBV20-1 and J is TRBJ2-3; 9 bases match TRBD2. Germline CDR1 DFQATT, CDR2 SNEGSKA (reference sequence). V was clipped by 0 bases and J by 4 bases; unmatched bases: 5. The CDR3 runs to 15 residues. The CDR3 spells CSARDLAGLPDTQYF. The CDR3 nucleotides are TGCAGTGCTAGAGATCTAGCGGGATTGCCAGATACGCAGTATTTT.

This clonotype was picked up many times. The CDR3 DNA follows: TGCGCCAGCAGCTTGGGTCTAGCGGGAGGTCCGAGGTCCGATGAGCAGTTCTTC. It is translated as CASSLGLAGGPRSDEQFF. The chain is built from TRBV5-1 and TRBJ2-1; the match to TRBD2 covers 11 bases. CDR3 length equals 18 residues. V shed 0 bases, J shed 8 bases, and the junction held 13 bases outside the gene matches. The germline CDR1 and CDR2 sequences are SGHRS and YFSETQ.

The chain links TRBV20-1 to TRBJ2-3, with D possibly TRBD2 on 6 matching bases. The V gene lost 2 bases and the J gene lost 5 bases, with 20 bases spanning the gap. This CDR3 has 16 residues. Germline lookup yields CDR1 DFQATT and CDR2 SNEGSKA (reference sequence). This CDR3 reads CSARLLTSSQGDTQYF. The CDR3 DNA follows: TGCAGTGCTAGACTTCTAACTAGCTCTCAGGGAGATACGCAGTATTTT.

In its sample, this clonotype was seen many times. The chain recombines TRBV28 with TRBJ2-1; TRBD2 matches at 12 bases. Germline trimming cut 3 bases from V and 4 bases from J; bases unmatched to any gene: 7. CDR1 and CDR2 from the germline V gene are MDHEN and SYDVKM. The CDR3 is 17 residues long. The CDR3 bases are TGTGCCAGCAGTTTCCCTAGCGGGAGGGCCCCGTACAATGAGCAGTTCTTC. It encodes CASSFPSGRAPYNEQFF.

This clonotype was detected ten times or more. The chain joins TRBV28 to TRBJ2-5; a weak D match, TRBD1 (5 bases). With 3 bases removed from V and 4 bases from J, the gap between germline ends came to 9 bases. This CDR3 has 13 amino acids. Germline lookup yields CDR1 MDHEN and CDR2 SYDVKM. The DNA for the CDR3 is TGTGCCAGCAGTTTTCGTGGGGCAGAGACCCAGTACTTC. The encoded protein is CASSFRGAETQYF.

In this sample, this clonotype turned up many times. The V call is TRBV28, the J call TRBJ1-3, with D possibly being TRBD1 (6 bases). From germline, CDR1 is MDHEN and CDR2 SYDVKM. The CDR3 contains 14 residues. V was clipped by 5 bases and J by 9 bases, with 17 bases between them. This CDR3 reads CASSPRLGAGTIYF. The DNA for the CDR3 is TGTGCCAGCAGTCCAAGACTGGGGGCGGGCACCATATATTTT.

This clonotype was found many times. This CDR3 reads CASSSYSYEQYF. The CDR3 coding sequence is TGTGCCAGCAGCTCGTACAGCTACGAGCAGTACTTC. This chain uses TRBV7-9 with TRBJ2-7; D gene unclear. Trimming shortened V by 4 bases and J by 3 bases, and 7 bases separated the two germline ends. Germline V gene sequence: CDR1 SEHNR, CDR2 FQNEAQ (reference sequence). The CDR3 is 12 amino acids.

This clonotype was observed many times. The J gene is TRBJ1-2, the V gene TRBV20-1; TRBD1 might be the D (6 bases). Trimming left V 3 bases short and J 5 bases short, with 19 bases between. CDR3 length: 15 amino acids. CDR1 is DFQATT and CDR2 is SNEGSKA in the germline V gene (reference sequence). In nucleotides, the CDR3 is TGCAGTGCTAGGCGCGCGGGGGCATATGGTTATGGCTACACCTTC. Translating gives CSARRAGAYGYGYTF.

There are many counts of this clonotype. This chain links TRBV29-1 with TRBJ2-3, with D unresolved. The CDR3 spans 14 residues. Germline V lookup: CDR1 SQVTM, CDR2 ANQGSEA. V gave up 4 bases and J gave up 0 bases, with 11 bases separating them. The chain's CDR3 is CSVVYPDSTDTQYF. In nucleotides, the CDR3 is TGCAGCGTTGTGTATCCAGATAGCACAGATACGCAGTATTTT.

CDR3 DNA sequence: TGCGCCAGCAGCTTGATGCGGAGTGAAACAGATACGCAGTATTTT. This sequence encodes CASSLMRSETDTQYF. The chain combines TRBV5-1 with TRBJ2-3, with D unresolved. Germline V CDR1 and CDR2: SGHRS, YFSETQ. The CDR3 loop spans 15 amino acids. Trimming cost V 1 base and J 3 bases, with 12 bases left between them. The full variable domain, in which reference TRBV5-1 and TRBJ2-3 provide the parts outside the CDR3, is KAGVTQTPRYLIKTRGQQVTLSCSPISGHRSVSWYQQTPGQGLQFLFEYFSETQRNKGNFPGRFSGRQFSNSRSEMNVSTLELGDSALYLCASSLMRSETDTQYFGPGTRLTVL.

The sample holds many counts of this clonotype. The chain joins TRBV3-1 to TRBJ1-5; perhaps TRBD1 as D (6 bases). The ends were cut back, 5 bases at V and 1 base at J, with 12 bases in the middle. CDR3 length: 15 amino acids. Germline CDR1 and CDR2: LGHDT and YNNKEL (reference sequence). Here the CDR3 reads CASSGQGGSNQPQHF. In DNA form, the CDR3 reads TGTGCCAGCAGCGGCCAAGGGGGGAGCAATCAGCCCCAGCATTTT.

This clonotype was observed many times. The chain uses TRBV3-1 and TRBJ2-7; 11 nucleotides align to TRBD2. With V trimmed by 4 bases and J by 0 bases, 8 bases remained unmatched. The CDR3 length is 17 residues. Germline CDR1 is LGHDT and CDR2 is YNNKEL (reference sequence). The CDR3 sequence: CASSPRTSGPLSYEQYF. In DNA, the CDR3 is TGTGCCAGCAGCCCCCGGACTAGCGGGCCACTCTCCTACGAGCAGTACTTC.

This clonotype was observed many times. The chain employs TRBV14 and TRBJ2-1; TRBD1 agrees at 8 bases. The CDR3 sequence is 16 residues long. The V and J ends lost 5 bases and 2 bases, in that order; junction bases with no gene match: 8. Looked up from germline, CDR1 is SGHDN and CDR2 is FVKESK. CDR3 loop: CASSWGTGNTYNEQFF. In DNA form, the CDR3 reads TGTGCCAGCAGCTGGGGGACAGGAAATACCTACAATGAGCAGTTCTTC.

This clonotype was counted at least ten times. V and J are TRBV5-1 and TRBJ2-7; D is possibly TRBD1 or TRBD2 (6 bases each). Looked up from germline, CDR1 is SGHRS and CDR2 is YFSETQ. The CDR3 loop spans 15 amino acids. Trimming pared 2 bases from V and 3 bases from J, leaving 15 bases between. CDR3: CASSFNGGEGYEQYF. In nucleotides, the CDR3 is TGCGCCAGCAGCTTCAACGGGGGCGAAGGCTACGAGCAGTACTTC. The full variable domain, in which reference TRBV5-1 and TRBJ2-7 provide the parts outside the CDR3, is KAGVTQTPRYLIKTRGQQVTLSCSPISGHRSVSWYQQTPGQGLQFLFEYFSETQRNKGNFPGRFSGRQFSNSRSEMNVSTLELGDSALYLCASSFNGGEGYEQYFGPGTRLTVT.

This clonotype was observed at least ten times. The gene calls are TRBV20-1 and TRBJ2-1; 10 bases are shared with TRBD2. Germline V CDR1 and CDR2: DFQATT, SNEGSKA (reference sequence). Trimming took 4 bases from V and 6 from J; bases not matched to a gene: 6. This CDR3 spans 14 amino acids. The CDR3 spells CSAIALAGANEQFF. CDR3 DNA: TGCAGTGCTATCGCCCTAGCGGGAGCCAATGAGCAGTTCTTC.

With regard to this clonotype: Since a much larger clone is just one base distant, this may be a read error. The CDR3 is CDSSQIPDGTQYF. CDR3 DNA sequence: TGTGACAGCAGTCAAATTCCCGACGGGACCCAGTACTTC. V is TRBV2 and J is TRBJ2-5; D remains ambiguous. The CDR3 loop spans 13 amino acids. Germline-derived CDR1 and CDR2 are SNHLY and FYNNEI.

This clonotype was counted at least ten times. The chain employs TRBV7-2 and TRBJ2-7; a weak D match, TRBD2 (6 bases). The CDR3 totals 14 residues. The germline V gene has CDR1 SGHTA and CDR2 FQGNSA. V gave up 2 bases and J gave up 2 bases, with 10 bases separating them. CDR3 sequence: CASSLKAGTYEQYF. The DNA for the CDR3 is TGTGCCAGCAGCTTAAAAGCGGGTACCTACGAGCAGTACTTC. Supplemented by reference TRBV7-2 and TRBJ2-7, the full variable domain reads GAGVSQSPSNKVTEKGKDVELRCDPISGHTALYWYRQSLGQGLEFLIYFQGNSAPDKSGLPSDRFSAERTGGSVSTLTIQRTQQEDSAVYLCASSLKAGTYEQYFGPGTRLTVT.

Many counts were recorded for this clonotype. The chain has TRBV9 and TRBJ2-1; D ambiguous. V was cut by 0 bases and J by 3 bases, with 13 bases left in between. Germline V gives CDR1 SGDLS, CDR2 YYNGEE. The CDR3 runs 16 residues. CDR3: CASSVGPSGIYNEQFF. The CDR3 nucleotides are TGTGCCAGCAGCGTAGGTCCCAGTGGGATCTACAATGAGCAGTTCTTC.

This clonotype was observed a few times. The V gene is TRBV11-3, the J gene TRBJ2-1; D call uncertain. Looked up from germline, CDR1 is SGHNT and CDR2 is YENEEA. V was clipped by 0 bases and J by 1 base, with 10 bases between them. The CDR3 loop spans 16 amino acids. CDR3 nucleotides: TGTGCCAGCAGCTTAGATATAAGCCGATCCTACAATGAGCAGTTCTTC. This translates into CASSLDISRSYNEQFF.

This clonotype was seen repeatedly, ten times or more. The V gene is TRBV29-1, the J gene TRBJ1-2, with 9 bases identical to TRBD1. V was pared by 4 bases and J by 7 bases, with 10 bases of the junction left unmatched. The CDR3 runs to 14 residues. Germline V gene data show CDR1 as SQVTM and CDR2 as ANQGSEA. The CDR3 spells CSVGQTQGAGGYTF. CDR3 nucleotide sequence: TGCAGCGTTGGACAAACACAGGGGGCGGGTGGCTACACCTTC.

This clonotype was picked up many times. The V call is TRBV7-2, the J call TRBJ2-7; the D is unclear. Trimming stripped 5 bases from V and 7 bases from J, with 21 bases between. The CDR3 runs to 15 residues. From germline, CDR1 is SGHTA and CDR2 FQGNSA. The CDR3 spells CASSPGPRDLGEQYF. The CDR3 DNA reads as TGTGCCAGCAGCCCCGGGCCAAGAGATCTAGGAGAGCAGTACTTC.

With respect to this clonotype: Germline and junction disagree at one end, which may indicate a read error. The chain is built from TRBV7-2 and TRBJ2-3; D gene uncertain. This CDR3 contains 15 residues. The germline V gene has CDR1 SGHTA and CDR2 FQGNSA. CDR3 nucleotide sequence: TGTGCCAGCAGCTTAGCCCTGTACCACACAGATACTCAGTATTTT. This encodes CASSLALYHTDTQYF.

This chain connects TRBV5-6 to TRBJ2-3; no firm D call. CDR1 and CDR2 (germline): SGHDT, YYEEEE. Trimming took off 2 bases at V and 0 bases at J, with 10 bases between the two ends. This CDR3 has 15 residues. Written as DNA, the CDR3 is TGTGCCAGCAGCTTAGTTCCACTTAGCACAGATACGCAGTATTTT. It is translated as CASSLVPLSTDTQYF.

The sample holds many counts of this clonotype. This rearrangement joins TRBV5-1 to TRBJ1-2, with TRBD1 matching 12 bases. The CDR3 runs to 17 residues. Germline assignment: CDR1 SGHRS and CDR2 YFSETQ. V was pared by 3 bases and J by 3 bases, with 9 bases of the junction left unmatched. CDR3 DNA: TGCGCCAGCAGCTCGGGACAGGGGGCAGAAAAGGACTATGGCTACACCTTC. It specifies CASSSGQGAEKDYGYTF. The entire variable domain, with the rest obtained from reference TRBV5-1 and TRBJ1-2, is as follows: KAGVTQTPRYLIKTRGQQVTLSCSPISGHRSVSWYQQTPGQGLQFLFEYFSETQRNKGNFPGRFSGRQFSNSRSEMNVSTLELGDSALYLCASSSGQGAEKDYGYTFGSGTRLTVV.

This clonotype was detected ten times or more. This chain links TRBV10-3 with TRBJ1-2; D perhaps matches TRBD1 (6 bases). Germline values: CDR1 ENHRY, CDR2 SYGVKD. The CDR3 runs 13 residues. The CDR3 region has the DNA TGTGTTGTTGCCGACAGGCCCCAAGGTGGCTACACCTTC. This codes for CVVADRPQGGYTF.

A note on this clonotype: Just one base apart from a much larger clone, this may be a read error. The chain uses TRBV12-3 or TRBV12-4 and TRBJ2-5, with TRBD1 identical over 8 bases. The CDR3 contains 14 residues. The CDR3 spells CVSSPRGPQETQYF. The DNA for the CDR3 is TGTGTCAGCAGCCCCAGGGGGCCCCAAGAGACCCAGTACTTC.

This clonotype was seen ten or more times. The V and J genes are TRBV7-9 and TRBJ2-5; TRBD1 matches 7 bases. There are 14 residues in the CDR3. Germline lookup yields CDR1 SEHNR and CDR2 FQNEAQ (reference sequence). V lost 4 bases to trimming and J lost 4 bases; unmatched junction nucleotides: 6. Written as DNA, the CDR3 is TGTGCCAGCAGCTCGTCAGGGGGTATAGAGACCCAGTACTTC. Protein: CASSSSGGIETQYF. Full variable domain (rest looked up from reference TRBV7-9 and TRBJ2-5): DTGVSQNPRHKITKRGQNVTFRCDPISEHNRLYWYRQTLGQGPEFLTYFQNEAQLEKSRLLSDRFSAERPKGSFSTLEIQRTEQGDSAMYLCASSSSGGIETQYFGPGTRLLVL.